The 13 T cell receptor beta chains reported below all come from one sample, sequenced in a study of OX40 agonist ivuxolimab in advanced cancers. Assay used: immunoSEQ multiplex PCR; TCRdb lists only in-frame clones, some missing. The sample has roughly 16,000 clones, 86% seen once. The starting material was CD4+ or CD8+ T cells sorted from blood, obtained in a trial of the OX40 agonist ivuxolimab. The receptors stem from an adult with an advanced solid tumor such as melanoma, head and neck, liver or kidney cancer.

The chain employs TRBV27 and TRBJ2-7; D perhaps matches TRBD2 (6 bases). V gave up 5 bases and J gave up 2 bases, with 16 bases separating them. Germline lookup yields CDR1 MNHEY and CDR2 SMNVEV (reference sequence). CDR3 length: 15 amino acids. CDR3 coding DNA: TGTGCCAGCAGTCTCTCCGGGCGGGGCCCCTACGAGCAGTACTTC. The encoded protein is CASSLSGRGPYEQYF.

This clone was observed once. This chain uses TRBV29-1 with TRBJ1-2; possibly TRBD1 for D (6 bases). Trimming shortened V by 6 bases and J by 6 bases, and 11 bases separated the two germline ends. The CDR3 runs to 11 residues. Germline V gene sequence: CDR1 SQVTM, CDR2 ANQGSEA. CDR3: CSVRGADGYTF. DNA for the CDR3: TGCAGCGTAAGGGGGGCGGATGGCTACACCTTC.

Within the sample, this clone is medium-sized (0.01 to 0.1%). This sequence joins TRBV28 and TRBJ1-3; D remains ambiguous. With 5 bases removed from V and 0 bases from J, the gap between germline ends came to 14 bases. The CDR3 is 16 residues long. Germline-derived CDR1 and CDR2 are MDHEN and SYDVKM. CDR3 sequence: CASSPAGSSSGNTIYF. The CDR3 DNA is TGTGCCAGCAGTCCTGCGGGCTCCAGCTCTGGAAACACCATATATTTT.

The V and J genes are TRBV13 and TRBJ2-4, with D unclear. The CDR3 covers 14 residues. Trimming shortened V by 2 bases and J by 8 bases, and 13 bases separated the two germline ends. Germline values: CDR1 PRHDT, CDR2 FYEKMQ (reference sequence). The CDR3 protein is CASSLRVIGDIQYF. The CDR3 DNA sequence: TGTGCCAGCAGCTTACGAGTCATCGGAGACATTCAGTACTTC.

This rearrangement joins TRBV27 to TRBJ2-7; D might be TRBD1 or TRBD2, each matching 5 bases. The germline gives CDR1 MNHEY, CDR2 SMNVEV (reference sequence). The V end lost 7 bases, the J end lost 0 bases, and 13 bases lay between the germline ends. This CDR3 has 14 residues. In nucleotides, the CDR3 is TGTGCCAGCAAAACCGGGACCATCTCCTACGAGCAGTACTTC. Its translation: CASKTGTISYEQYF.

The genes are TRBV7-8 and TRBJ2-5, with a tentative D call TRBD1 (6 bases). CDR3 length: 14 amino acids. Trimming removed 5 bases at V and 0 bases at J, with 10 bases between. Per the germline V gene, CDR1 is SGHVS and CDR2 is FQNEAQ. CDR3 loop: CASSPRTDQETQYF. The CDR3 coding sequence is TGTGCCAGCAGCCCGAGGACAGACCAAGAGACCCAGTACTTC.

The gene calls are TRBV28 and TRBJ2-4; D may be TRBD1 (5 bases). This CDR3 region has 17 residues. With 6 bases removed from V and 0 bases from J, the gap between germline ends came to 18 bases. Germline loops: CDR1 MDHEN, CDR2 SYDVKM. Written as DNA, the CDR3 is TGTGCCAGCAGAAGTCCACAGGTGATAGTAGCCAAAAACATTCAGTACTTC. It yields the protein CASRSPQVIVAKNIQYF.

The chain combines TRBV5-4 with TRBJ2-1; 8 positions agree with TRBD2. The germline gives CDR1 SGHNT, CDR2 YYREEE (reference sequence). This CDR3 spans 16 amino acids. V lost 0 bases and J lost 10; bases outside the gene matches: 12. CDR3 amino acids: CASSLEGTRGVGEQFF. The CDR3 region has the DNA TGTGCCAGCAGCTTGGAGGGGACTAGGGGGGTGGGGGAGCAGTTCTTC. Full variable domain (outside the CDR3, taken from reference TRBV5-4 and TRBJ2-1): ETGVTQSPTHLIKTRGQQVTLRCSSQSGHNTVSWYQQALGQGPQFIFQYYREEENGRGNFPPRFSGLQFPNYSSELNVNALELDDSALYLCASSLEGTRGVGEQFFGPGTRLTVL.

This clone was seen a few times. The CDR3 DNA reads as TGCGCCAGCAGCTTGAAGGCCCTAAGGGGGGACACTGAAGCTTTCTTT. It is translated as CASSLKALRGDTEAFF. The chain employs TRBV5-1 and TRBJ1-1, with D maybe TRBD1 (6 bases). The CDR3 contains 16 residues. Germline CDR1 SGHRS, CDR2 YFSETQ. The V gene lost 1 base and the J gene lost 3 bases, with 16 bases spanning the gap.

The chain carries TRBV6-6 and TRBJ2-7; 14 nucleotides match TRBD2. V dropped 6 bases and J dropped 4; count of bases not matched to a gene: 5. CDR1 and CDR2 (germline): MNHNY, SVGAGI (reference sequence). The CDR3 has 15 amino acids. The DNA of the CDR3 is TGTGCCAGCAGCCCGACTAGCGGGAGGGGGTACGAGCAGTACTTC. Amino acid sequence: CASSPTSGRGYEQYF.

The chain links TRBV28 to TRBJ2-1, with TRBD1 as a possible D gene (6 bases). Trimming cost V 6 bases and J 1 base, with 16 bases left between them. The CDR3 runs to 16 residues. Germline V CDR1 and CDR2: MDHEN, SYDVKM. The CDR3, as DNA: TGTGCCAGCAGGGGGGCCATTAAGGGATCCTACAATGAGCAGTTCTTC. Translated, it gives CASRGAIKGSYNEQFF.

This chain joins TRBV27 and TRBJ1-1; 7 nucleotides align to TRBD1. The germline gives CDR1 MNHEY, CDR2 SMNVEV (reference sequence). J was trimmed by 1 base and V by 5 bases; bases with no gene match: 7. The CDR3 length is 15 residues. The DNA for the CDR3 is TGTGCCAGCAGTGCCGACAGGGCTGGGAACACTGAAGCTTTCTTT. It specifies CASSADRAGNTEAFF.

The CDR3 DNA follows: TGTGCCAGCAGCTTAGAACTTATTAATGAGCAGTTCTTC. Translated, it gives CASSLELINEQFF. The rearrangement links TRBV11-2 to TRBJ2-1; D not certain. The ends were cut back, 0 bases at V and 7 bases at J, with 7 bases in the middle. This CDR3 region has 13 residues. Germline V gene data show CDR1 as SGHAT and CDR2 as FQNNGV.